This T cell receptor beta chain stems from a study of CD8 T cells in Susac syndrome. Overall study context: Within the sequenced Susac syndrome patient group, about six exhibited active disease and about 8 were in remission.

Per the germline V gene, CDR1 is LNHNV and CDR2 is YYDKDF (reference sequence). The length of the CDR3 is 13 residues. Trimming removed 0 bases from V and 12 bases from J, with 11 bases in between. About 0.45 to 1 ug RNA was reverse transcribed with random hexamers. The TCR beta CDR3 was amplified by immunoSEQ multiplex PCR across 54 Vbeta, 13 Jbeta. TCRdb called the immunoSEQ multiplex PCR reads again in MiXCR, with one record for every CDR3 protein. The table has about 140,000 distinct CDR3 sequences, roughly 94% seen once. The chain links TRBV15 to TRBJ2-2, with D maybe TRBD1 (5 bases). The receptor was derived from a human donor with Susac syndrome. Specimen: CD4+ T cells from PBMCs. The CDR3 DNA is TGTGCCACCAGCAGAGATACGGCAGGGAAGCTGTTTTTT. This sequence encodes CATSRDTAGKLFF.